The 10 T cell receptor beta chains below come from one sample, sequenced in a study of T cell responses to AZD1222 COVID-19 vaccine. Some clones are missing from TCRdb's copy, which holds only in-frame ones; the method was immunoSEQ multiplex PCR. The data show fewer than 120,000 clones, with around 90% seen just once and under 3.5% held by the top ten. The sequencing here drew on peripheral blood, taken on day 0 of AZD1222 vaccination. The receptors shown here come from an adult in good health.

This chain links TRBV11-2 with TRBJ2-2, with D hard to call. V lost 7 bases and J 3 bases, leaving 6 bases between the germline ends. The CDR3 is made up of 12 amino acids. The germline CDR1 and CDR2 sequences are SGHAT and FQNNGV. Here the CDR3 DNA reads TGTGCCAGCAAGACGCACACCGGGGAGCTGTTTTTT. Protein sequence: CASKTHTGELFF.

The rearrangement links TRBV4-1 to TRBJ2-1; the D is unclear. The CDR3 has 17 residues. Trimming removed 0 bases from V and 0 bases from J, with 12 bases in between. Germline V gene sequence: CDR1 MGHRA, CDR2 YSYEKL. In nucleotides, the CDR3 is TGCGCCAGCAGCCAAGATCGTGGCGGTAGCTCCTACAATGAGCAGTTCTTC. It codes for CASSQDRGGSSYNEQFF.

This chain links TRBV28 with TRBJ1-6, with D perhaps matching TRBD1 (5 bases). This CDR3 is built from 14 residues. Trimming cost V 5 bases and J 10 bases, with 15 bases left between them. Germline V CDR1 and CDR2: MDHEN, SYDVKM. The CDR3 reads CASSLPGQYSPLHF. CDR3 nucleotides: TGTGCCAGCAGTCTCCCGGGGCAGTACTCACCCCTCCACTTT.

The chain recombines TRBV4-3 with TRBJ1-1; D not resolved. The CDR3 totals 13 residues. Germline V lookup: CDR1 LGHNA, CDR2 YSLEER. V was shortened by 5 bases and J by 3 bases, with 10 bases between the two germline ends. The CDR3 DNA reads as TGCGCCAGCAGCACGAACCGGGACACTGAAGCTTTCTTT. It codes for CASSTNRDTEAFF.

The chain carries TRBV4-2 and TRBJ1-5; D not certain. This CDR3 is built from 13 residues. From germline, CDR1 is LGHNA and CDR2 YNFKEQ. Trimming left V 1 base short and J 8 bases short, with 9 bases between. This CDR3 reads CASSQAEREPQHF. In DNA, the CDR3 is TGTGCCAGCAGCCAAGCAGAAAGGGAGCCCCAGCATTTT.

The V call is TRBV12-3 or TRBV12-4, the J call TRBJ1-2, with D maybe TRBD1 (6 bases). Trimming removed 6 bases at V and 5 bases at J, with 10 bases between. This CDR3 has 12 amino acids. CDR3 protein: CASRQGIYGYTF. The CDR3 DNA is TGTGCCAGCAGACAGGGAATTTATGGCTACACCTTC.

The chain carries TRBV19 and TRBJ1-1; 7 bases line up with TRBD1. From germline, CDR1 is LNHDA and CDR2 SQIVND (reference sequence). This CDR3 contains 13 residues. V lost 3 bases, J lost 11 bases, and 9 bases stayed unmatched. The CDR3, as DNA: TGTGCCAGTAGTATGGGTGAGGGGGCACGGGCTTTCTTT. Amino acid sequence: CASSMGEGARAFF.

The chain couples TRBV5-4 to TRBJ1-4; 9 positions agree with TRBD1. CDR1 and CDR2 (germline): SGHNT, YYREEE (reference sequence). CDR3 length: 15 amino acids. The J segment lost 4 bases and the V segment lost 1 base, leaving 2 bases of the junction unmatched. The CDR3 DNA is TGTGCCAGCAGCTTGCCGGGACAGGGTAATGAAAAACTGTTTTTT. This encodes CASSLPGQGNEKLFF.

For this clone: A much larger clone sits a single nucleotide away, making a read error possible. The V call is TRBV10-3, the J call TRBJ1-6; 12 bases are shared with TRBD1. In germline, CDR1 is ENHRY, CDR2 SYGVKD. The CDR3 covers 15 residues. Unmatched junction bases numbered 9, after V lost 8 bases and J lost 10 bases. This CDR3 is CAIWEGGTGGSPLHF. In DNA form, the CDR3 reads TGTGCCATCTGGGAGGGAGGGACAGGGGGCTCACCCCTCCACTTT.

The rearrangement joins TRBV5-1 to TRBJ1-2; perhaps TRBD1 as D (6 bases). The CDR3 has 11 residues. V was pared by 0 bases and J by 12 bases, with 9 bases between. Per the germline V gene, CDR1 is SGHRS and CDR2 is YFSETQ. The CDR3 reads CASSLGGTHTF. The CDR3 coding sequence is TGCGCCAGCAGCTTGGGGGGGACACACACCTTC.